The clone carrying this TCR beta chain was seen only once. Its antigen remains unknown. TCRdb re-analysed the RT-PCR reads in MiXCR, keeping a single row per CDR3 protein. The repertoire consists of thousands of distinct CDR3 sequences, with roughly 88% occurring once and the leading ten covering approximately 2.9%. These data belong to a study of yellow fever vaccine responses in identical twins. The study's findings and limits: Twins' vaccine T cell response reportedly gave the appearance of partial convergence and partial personalization.

This CDR3 has 17 residues. V dropped 1 base and J dropped 0; count of bases not matched to a gene: 6. CDR1 is SGHAT and CDR2 is FQDESV in the germline V gene (reference sequence). V gene TRBV11-1 combines with J gene TRBJ2-1, with 7 positions matching TRBD2. This receptor was identified in a woman younger than 30 who received the yellow fever vaccine. Material: T cells from blood (PBMCs), unsorted or a sorted subset (not recorded which), obtained before or after yellow fever vaccination (not recorded which). The DNA for the CDR3 is TGTGCCAGCAGCTTAGAAGCTAGCGGTAGCTCCTACAATGAGCAGTTCTTC. Its translation: CASSLEASGSSYNEQFF.